These 8 T cell receptor beta chains came from one sample sequenced in a study of blood T cell repertoires in COVID-19. TCRdb's table, derived via immunoSEQ multiplex PCR, lists solely in-frame clones and lacks some. The table records a few hundred thousand clones, roughly 90% of them present only once. Sequencing input: peripheral blood. All receptors derive from a man aged 18 to 30 with COVID-19, enrolled during active disease.

This clone was detected once. The chain couples TRBV11-2 to TRBJ2-7; 8 bases line up with TRBD2. V dropped 8 bases and J dropped 2; count of bases not matched to a gene: 14. The CDR3 length is 16 residues. Germline V gene lookup returns CDR1 SGHAT and CDR2 FQNNGV. The CDR3 spells CASSRDGGRTAYEQYF. CDR3 DNA sequence: TGTGCCAGCTCCCGGGACGGCGGGAGGACTGCCTACGAGCAGTACTTC.

This chain uses TRBV9 with TRBJ1-2, with D hard to call. The CDR3 has 12 residues. The V and J ends lost 0 bases and 8 bases respectively, with 8 bases between them. Germline lookup yields CDR1 SGDLS and CDR2 YYNGEE. The CDR3 DNA sequence: TGTGCCAGCAGCGTAGAATACGGGGGCTACACCTTC. It translates to CASSVEYGGYTF.

This chain connects TRBV5-1 to TRBJ1-1; D is undetermined. CDR3 size: 15 residues. Germline V gene sequence: CDR1 SGHRS, CDR2 YFSETQ. The V end lost 2 bases, the J end lost 4 bases, and 15 bases lay between the germline ends. CDR3 region: CASSLSGPEVTEAFF. The CDR3 bases are TGCGCCAGCAGCTTATCCGGGCCGGAGGTCACTGAAGCTTTCTTT.

This chain uses TRBV19 with TRBJ2-7; 9 nucleotides align to TRBD1. Trimming cost V 5 bases and J 6 bases; bases outside gene matches: 5. This CDR3 contains 13 residues. Germline V gene data show CDR1 as LNHDA and CDR2 as SQIVND (reference sequence). CDR3 sequence reads: CASSATGGGEQYF. The CDR3 region has the DNA TGTGCCAGTAGTGCGACAGGGGGTGGCGAGCAGTACTTC.

The chain couples TRBV21-1 to TRBJ1-5; the table's D call, TRBD1, has no DNA check behind it. TRBV21-1 is designated a pseudogene. The CDR3 length is 18 residues. The CDR3 loop is CASSKRTEKKNSNQPQHF. The CDR3, as DNA: TGTGCCAGCAGCAAAAGAACAGAAAAGAAAAATAGCAATCAGCCCCAGCATTTT.

The chain is built from TRBV2 and TRBJ1-1; TRBD1 might be the D (5 bases). Between the trimmed V and J ends, which lost 6 bases and 4 bases, there was a span of 9 bases. Germline V gene data show CDR1 as SNHLY and CDR2 as FYNNEI. The CDR3 totals 12 residues. The CDR3 loop is CASRGQGTEAFF. CDR3 in DNA: TGTGCCAGCAGGGGCCAGGGCACTGAAGCTTTCTTT.

V is TRBV11-3 and J is TRBJ2-1, with TRBD1 matching 8 bases. This CDR3 comprises 15 residues. V trimming: 2 bases; J trimming: 4 bases; junction bases outside the gene matches: 4. Per germline, CDR1 SGHNT and CDR2 YENEEA. The CDR3 DNA reads as TGTGCCAGCAGCTTAAGACAGGGGACTTACAATGAGCAGTTCTTC. It encodes CASSLRQGTYNEQFF.

The chain links TRBV19 to TRBJ2-2; D is ambiguous. CDR1 LNHDA and CDR2 SQIVND come from the germline V gene (reference sequence). Trimming removed 9 bases from V and 1 base from J, with 3 bases in between. This CDR3 is built from 11 residues. The CDR3 region is CASKNTGELFF. The DNA for the CDR3 is TGTGCCAGCAAGAACACCGGGGAGCTGTTTTTT. Filled out from reference TRBV19 and TRBJ2-2, the complete variable domain reads DGGITQSPKYLFRKEGQNVTLSCEQNLNHDAMYWYRQDPGQGLRLIYYSQIVNDFQKGDIAEGYSVSREKKESFPLTVTSAQKNPTAFYLCASKNTGELFFGEGSRLTVL.